A single sample gave rise to the 23 T cell receptor beta chains below, sequenced in a study of cytomegalovirus exposure and HLA in healthy donors. Assay used: immunoSEQ multiplex PCR; TCRdb lists only in-frame clones, some missing. The profile shows 200,000 or so clones, 90% to 95% of them singletons. The sample taken for sequencing was PBMCs. The receptors were gathered from a young woman in good health and CMV-seronegative.

The genes are TRBV7-6 and TRBJ1-5, with TRBD1 matching 7 bases. The germline V gene has CDR1 SGHVS and CDR2 FNYEAQ. The CDR3 extends over 17 amino acids. V was clipped by 5 bases and J by 3 bases; unmatched bases: 13. The CDR3 coding sequence is TGTGCCAGCAGCCCCACTCAGGGGGAAACCTCCAATCAGCCCCAGCATTTT. It encodes CASSPTQGETSNQPQHF.

V gene TRBV29-1 combines with J gene TRBJ1-1; D gene uncertain. The V gene's germline CDR1 is SQVTM and CDR2 ANQGSEA. This CDR3 is 14 amino acids long. V lost 4 bases, J lost 0 bases, and 12 bases lay in between. CDR3 bases: TGCAGCGTTGTCGGTACGTTAATGAACACTGAAGCTTTCTTT. Its translation: CSVVGTLMNTEAFF.

The chain couples TRBV28 to TRBJ2-5, with D maybe TRBD1 (5 bases). CDR3 length equals 15 residues. Trimming stripped 4 bases from V and 1 base from J, with 13 bases between. Germline values: CDR1 MDHEN, CDR2 SYDVKM. The CDR3 reads CASSSLQGFQETQYF. CDR3 coding DNA: TGTGCCAGCAGTTCTCTCCAGGGCTTCCAAGAGACCCAGTACTTC.

V is TRBV27 and J is TRBJ1-4; possible D gene TRBD1, 5 bases. Per the germline V gene, CDR1 is MNHEY and CDR2 is SMNVEV (reference sequence). The V end lost 6 bases, the J end lost 3 bases, and 20 bases lay between the germline ends. The CDR3 has 17 residues. The CDR3 here is CASSLTGVPVANEKLFF. DNA for the CDR3: TGTGCCAGCAGCCTAACAGGAGTTCCCGTGGCTAATGAAAAACTGTTTTTT.

V usage is TRBV19 and J usage is TRBJ1-3; no reliable D call. This CDR3 comprises 14 residues. V shed 7 bases and J shed 0 bases, with 10 bases lying between them. Germline V gene sequence: CDR1 LNHDA, CDR2 SQIVND (reference sequence). Here the CDR3 reads CASIRDFSGNTIYF. The CDR3 DNA reads TGTGCCAGTATCCGTGACTTCTCTGGAAACACCATATATTTT. The entire variable domain, with the rest obtained from reference TRBV19 and TRBJ1-3, is as follows: DGGITQSPKYLFRKEGQNVTLSCEQNLNHDAMYWYRQDPGQGLRLIYYSQIVNDFQKGDIAEGYSVSREKKESFPLTVTSAQKNPTAFYLCASIRDFSGNTIYFGEGSWLTVV.

The chain uses TRBV5-6 and TRBJ1-2; D might be TRBD1 (6 bases). With 4 bases removed from V and 8 bases from J, the gap between germline ends came to 15 bases. There are 13 residues in the CDR3. Germline V gene data show CDR1 as SGHDT and CDR2 as YYEEEE. The chain's CDR3 is CASSKTGRSGYTF. The CDR3 coding sequence is TGTGCCAGCAGCAAAACAGGGCGTAGCGGCTACACCTTC.

The V and J genes are TRBV28 and TRBJ2-7; 7 positions match TRBD1. CDR1 is MDHEN and CDR2 is SYDVKM in the germline V gene. This CDR3 has 13 residues. The junction had 5 bases not matched to a gene; V was cut back by 6 bases and J by 3 bases. As DNA, the CDR3 is TGTGCCAGCAGGGCAGGGGGAAGCTACGAGCAGTACTTC. It codes for CASRAGGSYEQYF.

Turning to this clone: The sample carries other DNA sequences with the same CDR3. The chain recombines TRBV5-1 with TRBJ1-1; weak D call: TRBD1 (5 bases). CDR1 and CDR2 (germline): SGHRS, YFSETQ. The ends were cut back, 2 bases at V and 2 bases at J, with 7 bases in the middle. CDR3 size: 13 residues. The CDR3 loop reads CASSFGGNTEAFF. The CDR3 coding sequence is TGCGCCAGCAGCTTCGGGGGAAACACTGAAGCTTTCTTT.

V usage is TRBV27 and J usage is TRBJ2-7; 11 positions agree with TRBD1. Unmatched junction bases numbered 8, after V lost 1 base and J lost 3 bases. The CDR3 consists of 17 residues. Germline V gene data show CDR1 as MNHEY and CDR2 as SMNVEV (reference sequence). As DNA, the CDR3 is TGTGCCAGCAGTTTATTAGAGGGACAGGGGGTCTTCTACGAGCAGTACTTC. This codes for CASSLLEGQGVFYEQYF.

This chain uses TRBV5-6 with TRBJ2-2; 8 nucleotides agree with TRBD2. The CDR3 covers 18 residues. V shed 0 bases and J 6 bases; nucleotides not matched to a gene: 13. Germline-derived CDR1 and CDR2 are SGHDT and YYEEEE. CDR3 sequence: CASSLVVGREVSPGELFF. Written as DNA, the CDR3 is TGTGCCAGCAGCTTGGTTGTCGGGCGGGAGGTATCACCCGGGGAGCTGTTTTTT. Variable domain in full (rest from reference TRBV5-6 and TRBJ2-2): DAGVTQSPTHLIKTRGQQVTLRCSPKSGHDTVSWYQQALGQGPQFIFQYYEEEERQRGNFPDRFSGHQFPNYSSELNVNALLLGDSALYLCASSLVVGREVSPGELFFGEGSRLTVL.

This chain uses TRBV19 with TRBJ2-1; D is perhaps TRBD2 (6 bases). V was trimmed by 4 bases and J by 5 bases, leaving 18 bases between them. The CDR3 is 16 residues long. Germline CDR1 is LNHDA and CDR2 is SQIVND (reference sequence). The DNA of the CDR3 is TGTGCCAGTAGTAGGGATGGAGGGGTAGGTGACAATGAGCAGTTCTTC. Translating gives CASSRDGGVGDNEQFF. The complete variable domain, with remaining parts taken from reference TRBV19 and TRBJ2-1, reads DGGITQSPKYLFRKEGQNVTLSCEQNLNHDAMYWYRQDPGQGLRLIYYSQIVNDFQKGDIAEGYSVSREKKESFPLTVTSAQKNPTAFYLCASSRDGGVGDNEQFFGPGTRLTVL.

This chain links TRBV19 with TRBJ1-5; D not certain. Germline loops: CDR1 LNHDA, CDR2 SQIVND (reference sequence). V lost 3 bases to trimming and J lost 6 bases, with 9 bases between them. CDR3 size: 13 residues. The CDR3 loop reads CASSIGGSQPQHF. In nucleotides, the CDR3 is TGTGCCAGTAGTATCGGCGGCTCTCAGCCCCAGCATTTT.

V is TRBV25-1 and J is TRBJ1-4; a possible D gene is TRBD1 (6 bases). Trimming pared 8 bases from V and 4 bases from J, leaving 17 bases between. The germline V gene encodes CDR1 MGHDK and CDR2 SYGVNS. The CDR3 is 15 residues long. This CDR3 reads CASSEWGGGNEKLFF. The CDR3 coding sequence is TGTGCCAGCTCCGAATGGGGAGGGGGTAATGAAAAACTGTTTTTT.

The chain recombines TRBV11-3 with TRBJ2-7, with 7 bases identical to TRBD1. Looked up from germline, CDR1 is SGHNT and CDR2 is YENEEA. V lost 3 bases and J lost 3; bases outside the gene matches: 2. There are 13 residues in the CDR3. CDR3 in amino acids: CASSFDRDYEQYF. In nucleotides, the CDR3 is TGTGCCAGCAGCTTCGACAGGGACTACGAGCAGTACTTC. Supplemented by reference TRBV11-3 and TRBJ2-7, the full variable domain reads EAGVVQSPRYKIIEKKQPVAFWCNPISGHNTLYWYLQNLGQGPELLIRYENEEAVDDSQLPKDRFSAERLKGVDSTLKIQPAELGDSAVYLCASSFDRDYEQYFGPGTRLTVT.

The V gene is TRBV5-1, the J gene TRBJ1-5, with no clear D. The V gene lost 0 bases and the J gene lost 1 base, with 14 bases spanning the gap. CDR1 SGHRS and CDR2 YFSETQ come from the germline V gene. The CDR3 totals 17 residues. CDR3 DNA: TGCGCCAGCAGCTTGGGAGGGAGTTCCCTCAGCAATCAGCCCCAGCATTTT. As protein: CASSLGGSSLSNQPQHF.

The chain uses TRBV10-2 and TRBJ2-7; TRBD2 aligns across 9 bases. The CDR3 sequence is 14 residues long. The V and J ends lost 5 bases and 3 bases, in that order; junction bases with no gene match: 5. Germline loops: CDR1 WSHSY, CDR2 SAAADI. In DNA, the CDR3 is TGCGCCAGCAGTCGAGGACTAGCGATCTACGAGCAGTACTTC. Its translation is CASSRGLAIYEQYF.

The CDR3 loop reads CASSYGGISDSPLHF. In DNA form, the CDR3 reads TGTGCCAGCAGTTATGGGGGGATCTCGGATTCACCCCTCCACTTT. The chain employs TRBV6-5 and TRBJ1-6, with D possibly matching TRBD1 (5 bases). The CDR3 has 15 amino acids. Germline V gene sequence: CDR1 MNHEY, CDR2 SVGAGI. The V and J ends lost 3 bases and 8 bases respectively, with 14 bases between them.

This chain links TRBV2 with TRBJ1-5; D is unresolved. Germline V CDR1 and CDR2: SNHLY, FYNNEI. V was pared by 3 bases and J by 3 bases, with 6 bases between. CDR3 size: 13 residues. CDR3 in amino acids: CASSDRHNQPQHF. DNA of the CDR3: TGTGCCAGCAGTGACAGACACAATCAGCCCCAGCATTTT.

The V gene is TRBV5-1, the J gene TRBJ2-7; 7 bases line up with TRBD2. The germline gives CDR1 SGHRS, CDR2 YFSETQ. The CDR3 totals 13 residues. V shed 3 bases and J 7 bases; nucleotides not matched to a gene: 7. CDR3 nucleotide sequence: TGCGCCAGCAGCTGGGGGAGGGCCGGGGAGCAGTACTTC. This gives the protein CASSWGRAGEQYF. Using reference TRBV5-1 and TRBJ2-7 for the parts outside the CDR3, the full variable domain is KAGVTQTPRYLIKTRGQQVTLSCSPISGHRSVSWYQQTPGQGLQFLFEYFSETQRNKGNFPGRFSGRQFSNSRSEMNVSTLELGDSALYLCASSWGRAGEQYFGPGTRLTVT.

In its sample, this clone was seen a few times. The chain couples TRBV5-4 to TRBJ1-1; 8 bases map to TRBD1. The CDR3 extends over 15 amino acids. Per the germline V gene, CDR1 is SGHNT and CDR2 is YYREEE (reference sequence). V shed 1 base, J shed 11 bases, and the junction held 13 bases outside the gene matches. CDR3 nucleotide sequence: TGTGCCAGCAGCTTGTCGGGACAGGTAGAAGGCGGGGCTTTCTTT. This sequence encodes CASSLSGQVEGGAFF.

V gene TRBV7-9 combines with J gene TRBJ1-1, with a possible D match to TRBD1 (6 bases). From germline, CDR1 is SEHNR and CDR2 FQNEAQ (reference sequence). Trimming stripped 3 bases from V and 5 bases from J, with 13 bases between. The length of the CDR3 is 14 residues. CDR3 sequence: CASSFQGLDTEAFF. In DNA form, the CDR3 reads TGTGCCAGCAGCTTTCAGGGGTTAGATACTGAAGCTTTCTTT.

This rearrangement joins TRBV7-9 to TRBJ1-5, with 9 bases that match TRBD1. The junction had 11 bases not matched to a gene; V was cut back by 4 bases and J by 1 base. CDR1 is SEHNR, CDR2 FQNEAQ, per germline (reference sequence). The CDR3 sequence is 18 residues long. DNA of the CDR3: TGTGCCAGCAGCTCCCGGGGACAGGGCGTATCGAGCAATCAGCCCCAGCATTTT. Its protein product is CASSSRGQGVSSNQPQHF.

This rearrangement joins TRBV5-6 to TRBJ2-1; no firm D call. The CDR3 is 17 residues long. CDR1 is SGHDT, CDR2 YYEEEE, per germline. Trimming left V 2 bases short and J 0 bases short, with 15 bases between. The CDR3 DNA is TGTGCCAGCAGCTTCCGGGTTGGTTCCAGCTCCTACAATGAGCAGTTCTTC. Its translation is CASSFRVGSSSYNEQFF.